A single sample gave rise to the 16 T cell receptor beta chains below, sequenced in a study of blood T cell repertoires in COVID-19. Data came from immunoSEQ multiplex PCR; TCRdb stores just in-frame clones and leaves some out. The sample lists 490,000 or so clones, 80% to 90% occurring once. The sample taken for sequencing was PBMCs or T cells enriched from blood (not recorded which). These receptors were collected from a woman in her fifties or sixties who had recovered from COVID-19.

Remarks on this clone: Different DNA sequences within this sample yield the same CDR3. The rearrangement joins TRBV3-1 (or the pseudogene TRBV3-2) to TRBJ1-6; 9 bases are shared with TRBD1. Looked up from germline, CDR1 is LGHDT and CDR2 is YNNKEL (reference sequence). The CDR3 length is 14 residues. Trimming at V came to 6 bases and at J to 7 bases, leaving 4 bases not matched to a gene. The CDR3 region has the DNA TGTGCCAGCAGTCAGGACAGGGGCAATTCACCCCTCCACTTT. Its translation: CASSQDRGNSPLHF.

In this sample, this clone turned up once. This chain connects TRBV2 to TRBJ2-5; 12 bases agree with TRBD2. The CDR3 is 16 residues long. Germline V lookup: CDR1 SNHLY, CDR2 FYNNEI. V shed 6 bases and J 5 bases; nucleotides not matched to a gene: 10. This CDR3 reads CASRLAGGPGMETQYF. The CDR3 DNA follows: TGTGCCAGCAGGCTAGCGGGGGGGCCGGGTATGGAGACCCAGTACTTC.

This chain uses TRBV18 with TRBJ1-1; D not certain. The V gene's germline CDR1 is KGHSH and CDR2 LQKENI. V lost 3 bases, J lost 2 bases, and 7 bases lay in between. This CDR3 contains 13 residues. The CDR3, as DNA: TGTGCCAGCTCACCCACATCCAACACTGAAGCTTTCTTT. Amino acids: CASSPTSNTEAFF.

The rearrangement links TRBV3-1 (or the pseudogene TRBV3-2) to TRBJ2-3; the D is unclear. Trimming stripped 3 bases from V and 6 bases from J, with 7 bases between. Germline lookup yields CDR1 LGHDT and CDR2 YNNKEL (reference sequence). The CDR3 runs to 12 residues. The CDR3 nucleotides are TGTGCCAGCAGCCAGTTAATGGATACGCAGTATTTT. This translates into CASSQLMDTQYF.

The chain's CDR3 is CASNTPGTNTEAFF. The DNA of the CDR3 is TGTGCCAGCAACACTCCCGGGACTAACACTGAAGCTTTCTTT. The V gene is TRBV6-5, the J gene TRBJ1-1; perhaps TRBD1 as D (5 bases). CDR3 size: 14 residues. Deletions cut 7 bases from V and 2 bases from J, with 14 bases between. The germline CDR1 and CDR2 sequences are MNHEY and SVGAGI.

The chain combines TRBV30 with TRBJ1-4; TRBD1 matches at 7 bases. The CDR3 spans 13 residues. Losses at the gene ends were 5 bases for V and 13 bases for J; bases not matched to a gene: 13. Looked up from germline, CDR1 is GTSNPN and CDR2 is SVGIG (reference sequence). The CDR3 reads CAWGQEMLNRLFF. CDR3 DNA sequence: TGTGCCTGGGGACAGGAGATGCTAAACCGACTGTTTTTT.

V gene TRBV4-2 combines with J gene TRBJ1-2; 11 bases are shared with TRBD1. The germline CDR1 and CDR2 sequences are LGHNA and YNFKEQ. The CDR3 spans 18 residues. Trimming removed 1 base from V and 2 bases from J; junction bases left unmatched: 9. CDR3 residues: CASSQGGGGQGANYGYTF. In DNA, the CDR3 is TGTGCCAGCAGCCAAGGAGGGGGTGGACAGGGGGCGAACTATGGCTACACCTTC.

V usage is TRBV19 and J usage is TRBJ1-1; 7 nucleotides line up with TRBD1. Germline V gene sequence: CDR1 LNHDA, CDR2 SQIVND (reference sequence). V trimming: 4 bases; J trimming: 4 bases; junction bases outside the gene matches: 9. The CDR3 is made up of 15 amino acids. The CDR3 region has the DNA TGTGCCAGTAGTAGGATGACAGGGAAGAGCACTGAAGCTTTCTTT. Translation gives CASSRMTGKSTEAFF.

This sequence joins TRBV2 and TRBJ1-5; possibly TRBD1 for D (6 bases). V lost 6 bases and J 4 bases, leaving 16 bases between the germline ends. Germline V gives CDR1 SNHLY, CDR2 FYNNEI. The CDR3 loop spans 15 amino acids. Written as DNA, the CDR3 is TGTGCCAGCAGCGGGACAACAGGTTGGAATCAGCCCCAGCATTTT. As protein: CASSGTTGWNQPQHF.

This sequence joins TRBV5-8 and TRBJ1-2; 8 positions match TRBD1. There are 13 residues in the CDR3. CDR1 is SGHTS, CDR2 YDEGEE, per germline. V gave up 3 bases and J gave up 8 bases; unmatched junction bases: 6. CDR3 in DNA: TGTGCCAGCAGCTCGACAGGGGCGGGCGGCTACACCTTC. This encodes CASSSTGAGGYTF.

This clone was found a few times. The chain couples TRBV21-1 to TRBJ2-7; the listed D gene, TRBD1, was not tested against the DNA. TRBV21-1 is classified as a pseudogene. The CDR3 covers 17 residues. CDR3 DNA: TGTGCCAGCAGCCGAGAACCCCTGACAGGGGGCTCCTACGAGCAGTACGTC. Translation: CASSREPLTGGSYEQYV.

In this sample, this clone turned up once. The CDR3: CASSLPGGDYNEQFF. The CDR3 region has the DNA TGCGCCAGCAGCCTCCCGGGGGGCGACTACAATGAGCAGTTCTTC. The chain couples TRBV5-1 to TRBJ2-1, with D tentatively TRBD2 (7 bases). The CDR3 is made up of 15 amino acids. Germline CDR1 is SGHRS and CDR2 is YFSETQ. The V end lost 4 bases, the J end lost 3 bases, and 14 bases lay between the germline ends.

This clone appeared a single time. The V call is TRBV11-2, the J call TRBJ1-1; TRBD1 is a possible D gene (5 bases). V shed 2 bases and J shed 0 bases, with 7 bases lying between them. CDR3 length: 14 residues. Looked up from germline, CDR1 is SGHAT and CDR2 is FQNNGV. The CDR3 is CASSLRGLNTEAFF. In DNA form, the CDR3 reads TGTGCCAGCAGCTTAAGGGGTCTGAACACTGAAGCTTTCTTT.

The rearrangement links TRBV11-2 to TRBJ2-7; 9 bases are a match to TRBD1. Germline-derived CDR1 and CDR2 are SGHAT and FQNNGV. The CDR3 spans 15 residues. The V segment lost 6 bases and the J segment 4 bases; nucleotides outside the gene matches: 10. CDR3 nucleotide sequence: TGTGCCAGCAGTTCGTGGACAGGGGTTTATTACGAGCAGTACTTC. Encoded protein: CASSSWTGVYYEQYF.

A few counts support this clone. The chain carries TRBV3-1 (or the pseudogene TRBV3-2) and TRBJ2-5, with 10 bases identical to TRBD2. The V and J ends lost 2 bases and 2 bases, in that order; junction bases with no gene match: 2. Germline V lookup: CDR1 LGHDT, CDR2 YNNKEL (reference sequence). The CDR3 contains 15 residues. The CDR3 nucleotides are TGTGCCAGCAGCCAATTACTAGCGGGGCAAGAGACCCAGTACTTC. Amino acid sequence: CASSQLLAGQETQYF.

The chain employs TRBV18 and TRBJ2-7; D possibly corresponds to TRBD1 (5 bases). In germline, CDR1 is KGHSH, CDR2 LQKENI. This CDR3 region has 15 residues. V lost 3 bases to trimming and J lost 6 bases, with 18 bases between them. Here the CDR3 reads CASSPGAGRSVEQYV. The CDR3 nucleotides read TGTGCCAGCTCACCGGGTGCAGGGCGGTCGGTCGAGCAGTACGTC.